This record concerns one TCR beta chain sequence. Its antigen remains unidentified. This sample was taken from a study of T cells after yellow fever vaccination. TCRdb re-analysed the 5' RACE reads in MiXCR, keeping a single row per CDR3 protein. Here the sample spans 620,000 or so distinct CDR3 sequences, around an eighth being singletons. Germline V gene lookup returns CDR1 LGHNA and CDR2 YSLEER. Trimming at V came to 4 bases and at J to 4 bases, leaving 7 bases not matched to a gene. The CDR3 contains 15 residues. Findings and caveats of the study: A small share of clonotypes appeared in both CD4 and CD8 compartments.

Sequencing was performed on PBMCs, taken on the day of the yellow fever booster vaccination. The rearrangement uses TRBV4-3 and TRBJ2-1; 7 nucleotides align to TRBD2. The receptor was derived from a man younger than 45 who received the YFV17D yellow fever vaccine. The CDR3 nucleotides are TGCGCCAGCAGCCGTGGGAGCGGGATTTACAATGAGCAGTTCTTC. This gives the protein CASSRGSGIYNEQFF.